This TCR beta chain was obtained from a study of blood T cell repertoires in COVID-19. Across the whole study: Sites in the United States, Italy and Spain provided acute and convalescent COVID-19 samples.

Original processing notes: The authors estimated nucleated cell counts from reference gene primer amplification. The data were produced by immunoSEQ multiplex PCR, yet TCRdb's version contains in-frame clones alone and is incomplete. Clone size and the V and J calls come from that table; the DNA yielded D and trimming. The sample holds roughly 350,000 clones; 85% are singletons and the top ten take about 3.6%. Germline lookup yields CDR1 SGHAT and CDR2 FQNNGV. This CDR3 spans 16 amino acids. Trimming took off 0 bases at V and 5 bases at J, with 11 bases between the two ends. The clonotype was recovered from a woman in her late teens or twenties with acute or convalescent COVID-19. The source material was peripheral blood. This chain joins TRBV11-2 and TRBJ1-6, with a weak D call TRBD1 (5 bases). Here the CDR3 DNA reads TGTGCCAGCAGCTTAGAGGGACTGGGGAATAATTCACCCCTCCACTTT. Translation: CASSLEGLGNNSPLHF.